These T cell receptor beta chains were read from a single sample in a study of shared clonotypes between healthy human individuals. TCRdb's table, derived via immunoSEQ multiplex PCR, lists solely in-frame clones and lacks some. In the table there are roughly 2,300,000 clones, less than 95% of which are singletons. The specimen was naive CD4+ T cells from PBMCs. These receptors all come from a man aged 18 to 35 in good health. Some clones in this sample may be carry-over from other donors' samples. Each CDR3 is given with its conserved first and last residue. Fields, in order: CDR3 protein, CDR3 DNA, D gene, V gene, clone size, J gene. D genes are given only for firm matches. Clone sizes are given selectively: once, few, many, or a class where the clone is expanded.

CASSPVGGHEQYF	TGTGCCAGCTCACCAGTCGGGGGCCACGAGCAGTACTTC	-	TRBV18	-	TRBJ2-7
CASTLRGLGEKLFF	TGTGCCAGCACCCTGCGGGGTTTAGGGGAAAAACTGTTTTTT	-	TRBV2	-	TRBJ1-4
CASSQWGNYGYTF	TGTGCCAGCAGCCAATGGGGGAACTATGGCTACACCTTC	-	TRBV14	-	TRBJ1-2
CASSPWTHMGGYTF	TGTGCCAGCAGCCCCTGGACCCACATGGGAGGCTACACCTTC	-	TRBV7-6	-	TRBJ1-2
CASSPPLAGGGETQYF	TGTGCCAGCTCACCACCTCTAGCGGGAGGAGGAGAGACCCAGTACTTC	TRBD2	TRBV18	-	TRBJ2-5
CASSLILMGGYGYTF	TGTGCCAGCAGTTTAATATTGATGGGGGGCTATGGCTACACCTTC	-	TRBV28	-	TRBJ1-2
CASSPTERKSTDTQYF	TGTGCCAGCAGCCCAACGGAGAGGAAGAGCACAGATACGCAGTATTTT	-	TRBV7-6	-	TRBJ2-3
CASSSYRGDTEAFF	TGTGCCAGCAGCTCCTACAGGGGGGACACTGAAGCTTTCTTT	TRBD1	TRBV11-2	few	TRBJ1-1
CASSEYAVNTEAFF	TGCGCCAGCAGTGAGTATGCGGTGAACACTGAAGCTTTCTTT	-	TRBV10-1	-	TRBJ1-1
CASSLPRGHSGNTIYF	TGTGCCAGCAGCTTACCCAGGGGACACTCTGGAAACACCATATATTTT	-	TRBV11-2	-	TRBJ1-3
CAWSRGGSGANVLTF	TGTGCCTGGAGTCGAGGGGGTTCTGGGGCCAACGTCCTGACTTTC	-	TRBV30	-	TRBJ2-6
CASSFRLAGGRSYEQYF	TGTGCCAGCAGTTTCAGGCTAGCGGGGGGGCGCTCCTACGAGCAGTACTTC	TRBD2	TRBV28	-	TRBJ2-7
CASSPLELGTEAFF	TGCGCCAGCAGCCCCCTAGAGCTTGGCACTGAAGCTTTCTTT	-	TRBV4-1	-	TRBJ1-1
CASSDKVLAGVPDTQYF	TGTGCCAGCAGCGATAAAGTCCTAGCGGGAGTTCCAGATACGCAGTATTTT	TRBD2	TRBV7-9	-	TRBJ2-3
CASSLPDRGAQYF	TGTGCCAGCAGCTTACCGGACAGGGGAGCGCAGTATTTT	TRBD1	TRBV7-2	-	TRBJ2-3
CASSTSLAGGDTQYF	TGTGCCAGTAGTACCTCGCTAGCGGGGGGAGATACGCAGTATTTT	TRBD2	TRBV19	-	TRBJ2-3
CASSLSMNTEAFF	TGTGCCAGCAGTTTATCGATGAACACTGAAGCTTTCTTT	-	TRBV27	-	TRBJ1-1
CASSVADSGGTDTQYF	TGTGCCAGCAGCGTAGCGGATAGCGGAGGCACAGATACGCAGTATTTT	-	TRBV9	-	TRBJ2-3
CASSEVRNYGYTF	TGTGCCAGCAGTGAAGTACGGAACTATGGCTACACCTTC	-	TRBV2	-	TRBJ1-2
CATSRGVLETNQPQHF	TGTGCCACCAGCAGAGGGGTCTTGGAAACCAATCAGCCCCAGCATTTT	-	TRBV15	-	TRBJ1-5
CASSLGLAGEDTQYF	TGTGCCAGCAGCTTAGGACTAGCGGGAGAGGATACGCAGTATTTT	TRBD2	TRBV7-6	few	TRBJ2-3
CASSLRGPYNEQFF	TGTGCCAGCAGCTTACGCGGGCCCTACAATGAGCAGTTCTTC	-	TRBV28	-	TRBJ2-1
CASSQDPSLGRPRYEQYF	TGTGCCAGCAGCCAAGATCCCAGCCTCGGCCGCCCACGATACGAGCAGTACTTC	-	TRBV4-2	-	TRBJ2-7
CASSLGRNAYEQYF	TGCGCCAGCAGCTTGGGGCGGAATGCCTACGAGCAGTACTTC	-	TRBV5-1	-	TRBJ2-7
CASSPAGNTDTQYF	TGTGCCAGCTCACCAGCAGGAAACACAGATACGCAGTATTTT	-	TRBV18	-	TRBJ2-3
CASSPGWADTQYF	TGTGCCAGCAGCCCCGGGTGGGCAGATACGCAGTATTTT	-	TRBV7-3	-	TRBJ2-3
CASSVRATDTQYF	TGTGCCAGTAGTGTAAGAGCCACAGATACGCAGTATTTT	-	TRBV19	-	TRBJ2-3
CASSSAGTDYPSAFF	TGTGCCAGCAGTTCTGCCGGGACAGATTACCCCTCGGCTTTCTTT	TRBD1	TRBV28	-	TRBJ1-1
CASSFQRQPQHF	TGTGCCAGCAGTTTCCAACGGCAGCCCCAGCATTTT	-	TRBV28	-	TRBJ1-5
CASSRQAGTALGGLYEQYF	TGTGCCAGCAGCCGTCAGGCCGGGACAGCCCTGGGGGGACTCTACGAGCAGTACTTC	-	TRBV7-8	-	TRBJ2-7
CASSANPSTDTQYF	TGCGCCAGCAGTGCCAACCCGAGCACAGATACGCAGTATTTT	-	TRBV5-1	once	TRBJ2-3
CASTSLDRVWGYTF	TGTGCCAGCACGTCCTTGGACAGGGTTTGGGGCTACACCTTC	TRBD1	TRBV28	-	TRBJ1-2
CASSLSTDLSYEQYF	TGTGCCAGCAGCCTATCTACAGACCTCTCCTACGAGCAGTACTTC	-	TRBV7-6	-	TRBJ2-7
CSVHDTTDTQYF	TGCAGCGTCCACGATACGACAGATACGCAGTATTTT	-	TRBV29-1	-	TRBJ2-3
CASSTGQSEEQYF	TGTGCCAGCAGTACTGGACAGTCTGAAGAGCAGTACTTC	-	TRBV28	-	TRBJ2-7
CASSRGGTGELFF	TGTGCCAGCTCCCGGGGGGGCACCGGGGAGCTGTTTTTT	TRBD2	TRBV9	-	TRBJ2-2
CAWRAWTGGFDEQFF	TGTGCCTGGAGGGCTTGGACAGGGGGTTTCGATGAGCAGTTCTTC	TRBD1	TRBV30	-	TRBJ2-1
CASSIREGQNEQFF	TGTGCCAGCAGTATCCGGGAGGGCCAGAATGAGCAGTTCTTC	TRBD2	TRBV27	-	TRBJ2-1
CASRGQGTDTQYF	TGTGCCAGCAGAGGACAGGGAACAGATACGCAGTATTTT	TRBD1	TRBV25-1	-	TRBJ2-3
CASSLLPGQGPYGYTF	TGTGCCAGCAGTTTATTACCGGGACAGGGGCCTTATGGCTACACCTTC	TRBD1	TRBV28	once	TRBJ1-2
CARMTGSCTEAFF	TGTGCCAGGATGACAGGGTCGTGCACTGAAGCTTTCTTT	TRBD1	TRBV19	few	TRBJ1-1
CASLAGGTRNEQFF	TGTGCCAGCCTAGCGGGGGGAACCCGGAATGAGCAGTTCTTC	TRBD2	TRBV7-2	-	TRBJ2-1
CASSSTGVTEAFF	TGTGCCAGCAGCTCTACCGGGGTTACTGAAGCTTTCTTT	-	TRBV7-9	-	TRBJ1-1
CASSLSLVGFSEKLFF	TGTGCCAGCAGCTTGTCCTTGGTGGGGTTCTCCGAAAAACTGTTTTTT	-	TRBV5-6	-	TRBJ1-4
CASSPAGGALYEQYF	TGTGCCAGCTCACCAGCAGGGGGCGCCTTGTACGAGCAGTACTTC	TRBD1	TRBV18	-	TRBJ2-7
CASSQQAATNEKLFF	TGTGCCAGCAGCCAACAGGCTGCAACTAATGAAAAACTGTTTTTT	-	TRBV9	-	TRBJ1-4
CASRSLAGGRETQYF	TGTGCCAGCAGATCACTAGCGGGAGGGCGTGAGACCCAGTACTTC	TRBD2	TRBV28	-	TRBJ2-5
CAWNTGGSTEAFF	TGTGCCTGGAATACAGGGGGGTCTACTGAAGCTTTCTTT	TRBD1	TRBV30	-	TRBJ1-1
CASSLSPAGALNYGYTF	TGTGCCAGCAGTTTATCCCCCGCCGGGGCTCTAAACTATGGCTACACCTTC	-	TRBV28	-	TRBJ1-2
CASSSNFLGDNEAFF	TGTGCCAGCAGTTCCAATTTTCTAGGGGACAATGAAGCTTTCTTT	-	TRBV6-1	-	TRBJ1-1
CASSSSLAERFF	TGCGCCAGCAGCTCATCTCTAGCCGAGCGGTTCTTC	-	TRBV5-1	-	TRBJ2-1
CASSKGTATNEKLFF	TGTGCCAGCAGCAAAGGGACGGCAACTAATGAAAAACTGTTTTTT	-	TRBV9	-	TRBJ1-4
CASSLSRSQETQYF	TGTGCCAGCAGTTTATCTAGAAGCCAGGAGACCCAGTACTTC	-	TRBV28	-	TRBJ2-5